A selection of T cell receptor beta chains follows, all from one sample in a study of response to subunit inactivated influenza vaccine. In TCRdb, the RT-PCR reads were re-called with MiXCR into one record per CDR3 protein. In the table there are about 530,000 distinct CDR3 sequences, roughly 13% of which are singletons. The material was PBMCs from blood, obtained roughly 6 weeks after vaccination. The receptors stem from a man between 45 and 60 years old who received an inactivated influenza vaccine. Each CDR3 is given with its conserved first and last residue. The D gene is left open where the match is weak. Part of the rows lack a size; the others show once, few, many or a class for expanded clones.

few	TRBV9	TRBD2	TRBJ2-1	TGTGCCAGCAGCGTAGATCTAGCGGGAGGCTACAATGAGCAGTTCTTC	CASSVDLAGGYNEQFF
once	TRBV30	TRBD1	TRBJ2-1	TGTGCCTGGAGTGTAAAAGGGGGCAGGGGATATGAGCAGTTCTTC	CAWSVKGGRGYEQFF
NA	TRBV12-3/TRBV12-4	NA	TRBJ2-1	TGTGCCAGCAGTTTTCGCGGGATTATCGATGAGCAGTTCTTC	CASSFRGIIDEQFF
few	TRBV7-8	TRBD1	TRBJ2-1	TGTGCCAGCAGCTTAGGTCGGACAGGTGGGATTCAGTTCTTC	CASSLGRTGGIQFF
NA	TRBV6-2/TRBV6-3	TRBD1	TRBJ2-7	TGTGCCAGCATTTCCGGGACAGCCTCCTACGAGCAGTACTTC	CASISGTASYEQYF
few	TRBV20-1	NA	TRBJ2-3	TGCAGTGCTAGAGACCCCACGAAGACAGATACGCAGTATTTT	CSARDPTKTDTQYF
NA	TRBV14	TRBD1	TRBJ2-2	TGTGCCAGCAGTCACAGGGGGCGCAACACCGGGGAGCTGTTTTTT	CASSHRGRNTGELFF
NA	TRBV6-2/TRBV6-3	NA	TRBJ1-1	TGTGCCAGCAGCCTTCTCAAAGGTGCTGAAGCTTTCTTT	CASSLLKGAEAFF
NA	TRBV5-4	NA	TRBJ2-7	TGTGCCAGCAGCTTGGTGGCGGAGTCCTACGAGCAGTACTTC	CASSLVAESYEQYF
many	TRBV18	NA	TRBJ1-3	TGTGCCAGCTCCCCTGACAGCTCCATTGGAAACACCATATATTTT	CASSPDSSIGNTIYF
few	TRBV15	NA	TRBJ2-6	TGTGCCACCAGCCGTCGAGGGGACTCTGGGGCCAACGTCCTGACTTTC	CATSRRGDSGANVLTF
many	TRBV29-1	NA	TRBJ2-3	TGCAGCACATGGCCCGGGCAGCGACACACAGATACGCAGTATTTT	CSTWPGQRHTDTQYF
NA	TRBV6-1	TRBD1	TRBJ1-1	TGTGCCAGCAGCCGAAACGGACAGGAGAGGTACACTGAAGCTTTCTTT	CASSRNGQERYTEAFF
NA	TRBV24-1	NA	TRBJ2-3	TGTGCCTCCAGTGATCAAAGAGCTAGCACAGATACGCAGTATTTT	CASSDQRASTDTQYF
few	TRBV7-9	NA	TRBJ2-3	TGTGCCAGCACCCTCCGGGGGTCAGAAGATACGCAGTATTTT	CASTLRGSEDTQYF
NA	TRBV29-1	TRBD1	TRBJ1-1	TGCAGTACAGGGGGTAGAACTGAAGCTTTCTTT	CSTGGRTEAFF
NA	TRBV2	TRBD2	TRBJ2-7	TGTGCCAGCAGAGGGACTAGCGGGGAGTTAGCGCAGTACTTC	CASRGTSGELAQYF
many	TRBV7-9	NA	TRBJ2-2	TGTGCCAGCAGTTTAGGGGCCGGGGAGCTGTTTTTT	CASSLGAGELFF
NA	TRBV20-1	TRBD2	TRBJ2-3	TGCAGTGCTAGAAGTTCTAGCGGGCGCACAGATACGCAGTATTTT	CSARSSSGRTDTQYF
few	TRBV20-1	TRBD2	TRBJ2-1	TGCAGTGCTAGAGCACCGGGACTAGCGATCTACAATGAGCAGTTCTTC	CSARAPGLAIYNEQFF
NA	TRBV7-9	TRBD2	TRBJ2-5	TGTGCCAGCAGCTCACTAGCGGAGGTCCCCTTCGGGACCCAGTACTTC	CASSSLAEVPFGTQYF
NA	TRBV20-1	NA	TRBJ2-1	TGCTGTGCTAGTCTCTCGGCTGGACGACCGATGTACAATGAGCAGTTCTTC	CCASLSAGRPMYNEQFF
NA	TRBV5-5	NA	TRBJ2-3	TGTGCCAGCACCCCCGTAAGGACGAGACCTCCGGATACGCAGTATTTT	CASTPVRTRPPDTQYF
NA	TRBV11-1	NA	TRBJ2-3	TGTGCCAGCAGCTTAGCGAAGACTAGTTTCCCGGGAGCTCTAGATACGCAGTATTTT	CASSLAKTSFPGALDTQYF
many	TRBV15	TRBD1	TRBJ2-2	TGTGCCACCAGCTGGGAAACCGGGACAGCGAACACCGGGGAGCTGTTTTTT	CATSWETGTANTGELFF
many	TRBV20-1	NA	TRBJ1-3	TGCAGTGCTAGCCAAGGAGGGGGACTCTCTGGAAACACCATATATTTT	CSASQGGGLSGNTIYF
NA	TRBV6-1	NA	TRBJ1-2	TGTGCCAGCAGTGACACGGCCCGATATCCTTATGGCTACACCTTC	CASSDTARYPYGYTF
NA	TRBV12-3/TRBV12-4	NA	TRBJ2-3	TGTGCCAGCAGTTTACAGGGGGGGGGCACAGATACGCAGTATTTT	CASSLQGGGTDTQYF
few	TRBV5-1	TRBD1	TRBJ2-7	TGCGCCAGCAGCTTTGCGACAGGGTTTGACGAGCAGTACTTC	CASSFATGFDEQYF
NA	TRBV5-1	NA	TRBJ2-1	TGCGCCAGCAGCTACATAGGGGACAATGAGCAGTTCTTC	CASSYIGDNEQFF
few	TRBV27	TRBD2	TRBJ2-3	TGTGCCAGCAGTTTTTGGCTAGCGGGGGGATCTCGCACAGATACGCAGTATTTT	CASSFWLAGGSRTDTQYF
NA	TRBV5-8	TRBD1	TRBJ2-3	TGTGCCAGCAGCGGAGGTCGGGACAGGCCTAGCTGGGATACGCAGTATTTT	CASSGGRDRPSWDTQYF
few	TRBV4-2	NA	TRBJ2-7	TGTGCCAGCAGCCAAAGTCCCACGGCGGGAGAGCAGTACTTC	CASSQSPTAGEQYF
NA	TRBV7-8	NA	TRBJ2-3	TGTGCCAGCAGCCGAATGGGGGGCGATGGCACAGATACGCAGTATTTT	CASSRMGGDGTDTQYF
few	TRBV7-2	TRBD1	TRBJ1-6	TGTGCCAGCAGGGGACAGATAACAAATAATTCACCCCTCCACTTT	CASRGQITNNSPLHF
many	TRBV5-4	TRBD1	TRBJ1-2	TGTGCCAGCAGACGTGGGACAGAGAGCTATGGCTACACCTTC	CASRRGTESYGYTF
many	TRBV7-9	NA	TRBJ2-7	TGTGCCAGCAGCCGCCCAGGAATATGGGAGCAGTACTTC	CASSRPGIWEQYF
many	TRBV12-3/TRBV12-4	NA	TRBJ2-2	TGTGCCAGCAGTCCTAGCGACGGGGAGCTGTTTTTT	CASSPSDGELFF
few	TRBV9	TRBD2	TRBJ2-3	TGTGCCAGCAGCCTTCCGGGACTAGGCACAGATACGCAGTATTTT	CASSLPGLGTDTQYF
NA	TRBV3-1	TRBD2	TRBJ2-4	TGTGCCAGCAGCCCGTCGGGGAGGGGCAAAAACATTCAGTACTTC	CASSPSGRGKNIQYF
few	TRBV7-2	TRBD2	TRBJ2-7	TGTGCCAGCAGCTTAGGACTAGCGGGGGCTAACTACGAGCAGTACTTC	CASSLGLAGANYEQYF
many	TRBV30	TRBD1	TRBJ2-7	TGTGCCTGGAGGGGCGGGACAGGGGGCTTGAAGCAGTACTTC	CAWRGGTGGLKQYF
NA	TRBV28	NA	TRBJ1-3	TGTGCCAGCAGTTTCAGGCCCCGAAACACCATATATTTT	CASSFRPRNTIYF
NA	TRBV6-1	NA	TRBJ2-7	TGTGCCAGCAGCCCCCGCGGTAGCGGCCCCTACGAGCAGTACTTC	CASSPRGSGPYEQYF
few	TRBV18	NA	TRBJ2-3	TGTGCCAGCTCAACGACAGTTAGCACAGATACGCAGTATTTT	CASSTTVSTDTQYF
many	TRBV29-1	NA	TRBJ2-1	TGCAGCGCGGGGCCCGTTGGTAATGAGCAGTTCTTC	CSAGPVGNEQFF